The 13 T cell receptor beta chains reported below all come from one sample, sequenced in a study of cytomegalovirus exposure and HLA in healthy donors. Use of 60 Vbeta and 13 Jbeta primers characterized the PCR. Libraries were prepared by immunoSEQ multiplex PCR; TCRdb keeps only in-frame clonotypes and omits some of them. There are some 220,000 clones in the sample; 85% occur only once, and 0.24% lies in the top ten. Specimen: PBMCs. The receptor set was obtained from a girl aged 2-10 years in good health and CMV-seronegative.

About this clone: Its ends do not fully match the called genes, so a read error is possible. The genes are TRBV7-9 and TRBJ2-2; 8 nucleotides line up with TRBD1. The germline V gene encodes CDR1 SEHNR and CDR2 FQNEAQ (reference sequence). CDR3 length: 15 amino acids. The CDR3 loop reads CSSIGVQGATGELFF. CDR3 coding DNA: TGTTCCAGCATAGGAGTTCAGGGGGCCACCGGGGAGCTGTTTTTT.

The chain combines TRBV21-1 with TRBJ2-7; the tabulated D call, TRBD2, remains unverified against the DNA. TRBV21-1 is a pseudogene locus. The CDR3 is 12 residues long. DNA for the CDR3: TGTGCCAGCAGCAAAGAGAGGTACGAGCAGTACTTC. Residues: CASSKERYEQYF.

This chain joins TRBV6-1 and TRBJ1-2; D gene uncertain. CDR1 and CDR2 from the germline V gene are MNHNS and SASEGT. CDR3 size: 15 residues. V was clipped by 8 bases and J by 3 bases, with 19 bases between them. The CDR3 region has the DNA TGTGCCAGCTCCGAACTATGGCCCCTGGACTATGGCTACACCTTC. It translates to CASSELWPLDYGYTF.

The chain carries TRBV5-1 and TRBJ2-5, with a possible D match to TRBD2 (6 bases). The germline gives CDR1 SGHRS, CDR2 YFSETQ. The V end lost 9 bases, the J end lost 3 bases, and 21 bases lay between the germline ends. This CDR3 has 15 residues. In nucleotides, the CDR3 is TGCGCCACCCGGAGGGTGGCCAACGATGAAGAGACCCAGTACTTC. Amino acids: CATRRVANDEETQYF.

This clone was detected once. V is TRBV28 and J is TRBJ2-7; possible D gene TRBD1, 5 bases. CDR3 length: 16 residues. From germline, CDR1 is MDHEN and CDR2 SYDVKM. Trimming removed 3 bases from V and 5 bases from J, with 20 bases in between. CDR3 nucleotides: TGTGCCAGCAGTTTGATTAGTAGGGGATCCCCCCACGAGCAGTACTTC. Protein: CASSLISRGSPHEQYF.

The chain is built from TRBV29-1 and TRBJ1-1, with 10 bases aligning to TRBD1. Germline CDR1 reads SQVTM; CDR2 reads ANQGSEA. The CDR3 spans 15 residues. J lost 0 bases, V lost 7 bases, and 8 bases had no gene match. The DNA of the CDR3 is TGCAGCGCCAGATGGACAGGGGGGGTGAACACTGAAGCTTTCTTT. Protein sequence: CSARWTGGVNTEAFF.

V usage is TRBV21-1 and J usage is TRBJ2-7; the D call TRBD1 from the table was never checked on the DNA. TRBV21-1 constitutes a pseudogene. The CDR3 loop spans 15 amino acids. The CDR3 region has the DNA TGTGCCAGCAGCAAAGATAGAGGGGGCAGACTCGAGCAGTACTTC. This translates into CASSKDRGGRLEQYF.

This chain uses TRBV7-6 with TRBJ2-3; maybe TRBD1 (6 bases). The CDR3 runs to 14 residues. Per germline, CDR1 SGHVS and CDR2 FNYEAQ. V lost 5 bases and J lost 8, with 17 bases in between. The CDR3 DNA reads as TGTGCCAGCAGCCCCGGCAGGGGACCTGCTACGCAGTATTTT. Translation gives CASSPGRGPATQYF. The full variable domain, with the rest looked up from reference TRBV7-6 and TRBJ2-3, is GAGVSQSPRYKVTKRGQDVALRCDPISGHVSLYWYRQALGQGPEFLTYFNYEAQQDKSGLPNDRFSAERPEGSISTLTIQRTEQRDSAMYRCASSPGRGPATQYFGPGTRLTVL.

This clone was detected only once. The chain is built from TRBV7-8 and TRBJ2-5, with 10 bases fitting TRBD2. Losses at the gene ends were 3 bases for V and 2 bases for J; bases not matched to a gene: 9. This CDR3 is built from 17 residues. Per the germline V gene, CDR1 is SGHVS and CDR2 is FQNEAQ. CDR3 in amino acids: CASSFGLLAGSQETQYF. The CDR3 nucleotides are TGTGCCAGCAGCTTCGGGCTACTAGCGGGATCTCAAGAGACCCAGTACTTC.

The J gene is TRBJ2-7, the V gene TRBV7-9; 11 bases are a match to TRBD2. The CDR3 contains 15 residues. The V gene's germline CDR1 is SEHNR and CDR2 FQNEAQ (reference sequence). The V gene end was trimmed by 1 base and the J gene end by 5 bases; junction bases not matched to a gene: 4. CDR3 residues: CASSLELAGVDEQYF. CDR3 sequence (DNA): TGTGCCAGCAGCTTAGAACTAGCGGGAGTCGACGAGCAGTACTTC.

V is TRBV7-9 and J is TRBJ1-2; 8 nucleotides line up with TRBD1. CDR1 and CDR2 (germline): SEHNR, FQNEAQ (reference sequence). The length of the CDR3 is 15 residues. V lost 1 base, J lost 3 bases, and 4 bases stayed unmatched. CDR3 DNA: TGTGCCAGCAGCTTAGAGACAGGGGCCGACTATGGCTACACCTTC. Protein product: CASSLETGADYGYTF.

This clone has just a few counts. The V call is TRBV2, the J call TRBJ1-3, with a possible D match to TRBD1 (6 bases). V dropped 2 bases and J dropped 5 bases, with 7 bases sitting between them. The CDR3 loop spans 13 amino acids. The germline gives CDR1 SNHLY, CDR2 FYNNEI. The CDR3 region is CASSEQGRNTIYF. CDR3 DNA sequence: TGTGCCAGCAGTGAACAGGGGAGAAACACCATATATTTT.

The chain couples TRBV15 to TRBJ2-3; TRBD2 agrees at 10 bases. The length of the CDR3 is 15 residues. CDR1 and CDR2 from the germline V gene are LNHNV and YYDKDF (reference sequence). V was pared by 3 bases and J by 4 bases, with 4 bases of the junction left unmatched. In nucleotides, the CDR3 is TGTGCCACCAGCAGGGAAGCGGGAGGGCCAGATACGCAGTATTTT. Translation gives CATSREAGGPDTQYF.